A single sample gave rise to the 15 T cell receptor beta chains below, sequenced in a study of T cell responses to AZD1222 COVID-19 vaccine. Generated by immunoSEQ multiplex PCR, the TCRdb table keeps only in-frame clones and is missing some. The sample lists some 130,000 clones, nearly 90% seen once, with 4.5% to 6.5% in the top ten. The sample here was peripheral blood, taken 28 days after the second AZD1222 dose. The origin of the receptors is an adult who received the AZD1222 COVID-19 vaccine.

The V gene is TRBV28, the J gene TRBJ2-2; D not certain. The CDR3 loop spans 14 amino acids. Germline CDR1 is MDHEN and CDR2 is SYDVKM. Trimming left V 5 bases short and J 0 bases short, with 7 bases between. The CDR3 DNA is TGTGCCAGCAGTGACGAGCCGAACACCGGGGAGCTGTTTTTT. Translated, it gives CASSDEPNTGELFF.

This clone was recorded once. The rearrangement uses TRBV4-1 and TRBJ1-5, with 7 bases matching TRBD1. The CDR3 covers 17 residues. Germline-derived CDR1 and CDR2 are MGHRA and YSYEKL. V was clipped by 1 base and J by 0 bases; unmatched bases: 6. CDR3: CASSQGDSSYSNQPQHF. As DNA, the CDR3 is TGCGCCAGCAGCCAAGGGGACAGTAGTTATAGCAATCAGCCCCAGCATTTT.

This rearrangement joins TRBV12-3 or TRBV12-4 to TRBJ1-4, with D unclear. V was pared by 7 bases and J by 7 bases, with 7 bases between. CDR3 length: 11 amino acids. The CDR3 region has the DNA TGTGCCAGCACGGGAGGTGAAAAACTGTTTTTT. This sequence encodes CASTGGEKLFF.

The V and J genes are TRBV9 and TRBJ2-7, with a tentative D call TRBD2 (7 bases). Germline V gene data show CDR1 as SGDLS and CDR2 as YYNGEE. Trimming shortened V by 4 bases and J by 6 bases, and 23 bases separated the two germline ends. This CDR3 is 16 amino acids long. The CDR3 sequence: CASSPGPEQGLREQYF. The CDR3 DNA sequence: TGTGCCAGCAGCCCTGGCCCGGAACAGGGACTACGCGAGCAGTACTTC.

The V gene is TRBV11-2, the J gene TRBJ2-7; D may be TRBD2 (6 bases). Trimming pared 4 bases from V and 8 bases from J, leaving 15 bases between. Germline assignment: CDR1 SGHAT and CDR2 FQNNGV. This CDR3 has 13 amino acids. In DNA, the CDR3 is TGTGCCAGCAGCTCCCAAATGGAGGGTCAGCAGTACTTC. Translating it yields CASSSQMEGQQYF.

The chain carries TRBV4-1 and TRBJ1-5, with a tentative D call TRBD1 (5 bases). CDR3 length: 15 residues. The germline V gene encodes CDR1 MGHRA and CDR2 YSYEKL. Trimming pared 0 bases from V and 6 bases from J, leaving 12 bases between. The CDR3 bases are TGCGCCAGCAGCCAAGAAATCGGGGGGATTCAGCCCCAGCATTTT. This codes for CASSQEIGGIQPQHF.

This chain joins TRBV30 and TRBJ1-1; no clear D. The CDR3 covers 12 residues. CDR1 GTSNPN and CDR2 SVGIG come from the germline V gene (reference sequence). The ends were cut back, 5 bases at V and 5 bases at J, with 12 bases in the middle. CDR3 nucleotide sequence: TGTGCCTGGTCTTCAGAGGGAACTGAAGCTTTCTTT. It specifies CAWSSEGTEAFF.

This clone was seen a handful of times. The chain is built from TRBV5-4 and TRBJ2-7, with D perhaps matching TRBD1 (6 bases). CDR3 length: 13 residues. From germline, CDR1 is SGHNT and CDR2 YYREEE (reference sequence). Trimming removed 10 bases from V and 4 bases from J, with 18 bases in between. CDR3 amino acids: CAWTTGQLYEQYF. CDR3 sequence (DNA): TGTGCCTGGACGACCGGACAGTTATACGAGCAGTACTTC. The complete variable domain, with remaining parts taken from reference TRBV5-4 and TRBJ2-7, reads ETGVTQSPTHLIKTRGQQVTLRCSSQSGHNTVSWYQQALGQGPQFIFQYYREEENGRGNFPPRFSGLQFPNYSSELNVNALELDDSALYLCAWTTGQLYEQYFGPGTRLTVT.

The V call is TRBV15, the J call TRBJ2-7, with D hard to call. This CDR3 has 12 residues. Trimming removed 0 bases at V and 5 bases at J, with 5 bases between. Germline CDR1 and CDR2: LNHNV and YYDKDF (reference sequence). The CDR3 coding sequence is TGTGCCACCAGCAGAGACAATCACGAGCAGTACTTC. Its translation is CATSRDNHEQYF.

The chain recombines TRBV19 with TRBJ2-2; D call uncertain. Germline V gene sequence: CDR1 LNHDA, CDR2 SQIVND (reference sequence). Between the trimmed V and J ends, which lost 5 bases and 3 bases, there was a span of 13 bases. The length of the CDR3 is 15 residues. In DNA, the CDR3 is TGTGCCAGTAGTGTCGATCCGGCTTACACCGGGGAGCTGTTTTTT. Its protein is CASSVDPAYTGELFF.

J is TRBJ2-3 and V is TRBV5-1, with D unclear. In germline, CDR1 is SGHRS, CDR2 YFSETQ. The V end was cut by 4 bases, the J end by 3 bases, with 15 bases between. CDR3 size: 15 residues. CDR3 sequence: CASSVGALVTDTQYF. The DNA of the CDR3 is TGCGCCAGCAGCGTCGGAGCGTTAGTAACAGATACGCAGTATTTT. Drawing the rest from reference TRBV5-1 and TRBJ2-3, the complete variable domain is KAGVTQTPRYLIKTRGQQVTLSCSPISGHRSVSWYQQTPGQGLQFLFEYFSETQRNKGNFPGRFSGRQFSNSRSEMNVSTLELGDSALYLCASSVGALVTDTQYFGPGTRLTVL.

The chain couples TRBV6-5 to TRBJ1-1, with a possible D match to TRBD1 (5 bases). Deletions cut 2 bases from V and 3 bases from J, with 10 bases between. Germline V gene data show CDR1 as MNHEY and CDR2 as SVGAGI. The CDR3 has 14 residues. CDR3 protein: CASSYQGVYTEAFF. CDR3 bases: TGTGCCAGCAGTTACCAGGGAGTATACACTGAAGCTTTCTTT.

This clone was picked up one time. The chain uses TRBV6-1 and TRBJ2-7, with 7 nucleotides matching TRBD1. The CDR3 has 14 amino acids. The J segment lost 12 bases and the V segment lost 2 bases, leaving 13 bases of the junction unmatched. Per the germline V gene, CDR1 is MNHNS and CDR2 is SASEGT. This CDR3 is CASSEYRTGEGRYF. The CDR3 bases are TGTGCCAGCAGTGAATATCGGACAGGTGAGGGTAGGTACTTC.

For the CDR3, the DNA is TGTGCCAGCAGTAACGCGAGGGACACTGAAGCTTTCTTT. This sequence encodes CASSNARDTEAFF. The chain is built from TRBV12-3 or TRBV12-4 and TRBJ1-1; D gene unclear. Trimming cost V 5 bases and J 3 bases, with 10 bases left between them. This CDR3 is 13 amino acids long.

CDR3 DNA sequence: TGTGCCAGTCGCCCTACAGGTTCGGGCTATGGCTACACCTTC. As protein: CASRPTGSGYGYTF. The chain uses TRBV6-5 and TRBJ1-2; weak D call: TRBD1 (5 bases). V was cut by 9 bases and J by 4 bases, with 18 bases left in between. This CDR3 spans 14 amino acids. Germline values: CDR1 MNHEY, CDR2 SVGAGI.